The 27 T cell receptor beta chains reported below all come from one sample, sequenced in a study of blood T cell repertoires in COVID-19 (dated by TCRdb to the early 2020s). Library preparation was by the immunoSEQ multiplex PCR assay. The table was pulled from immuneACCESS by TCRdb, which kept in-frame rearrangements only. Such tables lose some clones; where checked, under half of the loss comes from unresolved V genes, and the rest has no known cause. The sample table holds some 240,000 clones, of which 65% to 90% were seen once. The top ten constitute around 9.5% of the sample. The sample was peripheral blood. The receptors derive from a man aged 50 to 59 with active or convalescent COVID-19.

CDR3 coding DNA: TGTGCCAGCAGCCCATCGGGACAGTATAACACTGAAGCTTTCTTT. It encodes CASSPSGQYNTEAFF. The chain carries TRBV7-3 and TRBJ1-1, with TRBD1 identical over 7 bases. The germline gives CDR1 SGHTA, CDR2 FQGTGA. V dropped 5 bases and J dropped 2; count of bases not matched to a gene: 8. The CDR3 is made up of 15 amino acids.

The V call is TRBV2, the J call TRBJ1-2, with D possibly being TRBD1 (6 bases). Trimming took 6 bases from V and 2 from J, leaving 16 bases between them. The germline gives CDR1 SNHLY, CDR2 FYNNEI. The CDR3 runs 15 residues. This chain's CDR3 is CASSGDNWRNYGYTF. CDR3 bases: TGTGCCAGCAGCGGGGACAACTGGAGGAACTATGGCTACACCTTC.

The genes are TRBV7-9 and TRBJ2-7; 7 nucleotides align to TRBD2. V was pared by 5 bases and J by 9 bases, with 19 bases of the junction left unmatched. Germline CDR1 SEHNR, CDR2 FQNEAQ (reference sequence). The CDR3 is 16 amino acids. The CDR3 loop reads CASSLLAGRELKGQYF. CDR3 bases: TGTGCCAGCAGCCTACTCGCTGGGCGGGAGCTCAAGGGGCAGTACTTC.

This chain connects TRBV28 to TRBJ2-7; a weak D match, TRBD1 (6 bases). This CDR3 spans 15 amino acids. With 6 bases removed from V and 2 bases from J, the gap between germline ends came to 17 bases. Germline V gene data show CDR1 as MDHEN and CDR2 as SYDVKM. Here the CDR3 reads CASSPSHRVAYEQYF. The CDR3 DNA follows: TGTGCCAGCAGCCCCTCCCACAGGGTGGCCTACGAGCAGTACTTC. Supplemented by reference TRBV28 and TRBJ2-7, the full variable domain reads DVKVTQSSRYLVKRTGEKVFLECVQDMDHENMFWYRQDPGLGLRLIYFSYDVKMKEKGDIPEGYSVSREKKERFSLILESASTNQTSMYLCASSPSHRVAYEQYFGPGTRLTVT.

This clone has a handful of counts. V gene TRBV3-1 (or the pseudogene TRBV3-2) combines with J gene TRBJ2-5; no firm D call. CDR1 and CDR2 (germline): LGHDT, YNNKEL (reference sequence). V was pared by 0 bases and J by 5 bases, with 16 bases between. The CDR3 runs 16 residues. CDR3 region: CASSQDRGSRGETQYF. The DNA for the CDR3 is TGTGCCAGCAGCCAAGATCGCGGCAGTAGAGGCGAGACCCAGTACTTC.

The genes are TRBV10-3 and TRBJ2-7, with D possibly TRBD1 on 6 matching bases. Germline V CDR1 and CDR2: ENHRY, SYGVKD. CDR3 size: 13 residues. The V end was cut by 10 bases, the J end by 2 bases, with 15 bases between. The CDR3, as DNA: TGTGCCACGCACCGACGACAGGCCTACGAGCAGTACGTC. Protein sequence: CATHRRQAYEQYV.

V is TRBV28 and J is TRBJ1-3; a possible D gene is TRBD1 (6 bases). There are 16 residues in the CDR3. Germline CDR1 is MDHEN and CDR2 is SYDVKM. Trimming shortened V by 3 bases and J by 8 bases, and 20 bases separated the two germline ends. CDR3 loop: CASSFGKTGTGYTIYF. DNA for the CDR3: TGTGCCAGCAGTTTTGGGAAAACAGGGACGGGGTACACCATATATTTT.

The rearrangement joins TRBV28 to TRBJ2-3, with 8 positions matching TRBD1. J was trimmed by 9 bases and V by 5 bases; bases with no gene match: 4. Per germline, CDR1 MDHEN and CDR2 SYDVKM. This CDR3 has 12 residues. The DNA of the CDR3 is TGTGCCAGCAGTCTGTACAGGGGGACGCAGTATTTT. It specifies CASSLYRGTQYF.

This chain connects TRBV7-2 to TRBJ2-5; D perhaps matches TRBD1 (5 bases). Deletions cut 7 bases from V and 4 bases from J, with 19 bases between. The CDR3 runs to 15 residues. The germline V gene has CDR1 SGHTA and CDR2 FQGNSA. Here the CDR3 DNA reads TGTGCCAGCACCCTCAGCTGGGGCAGGAGAGAGACCCAGTACTTC. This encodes CASTLSWGRRETQYF.

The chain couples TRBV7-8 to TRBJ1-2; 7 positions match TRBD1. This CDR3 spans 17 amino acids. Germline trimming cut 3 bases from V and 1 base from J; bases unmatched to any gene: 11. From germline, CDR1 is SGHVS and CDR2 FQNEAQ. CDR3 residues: CASSFRWDSVYNYGYTF. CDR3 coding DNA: TGTGCCAGCAGCTTTAGGTGGGACAGCGTTTATAACTATGGCTACACCTTC.

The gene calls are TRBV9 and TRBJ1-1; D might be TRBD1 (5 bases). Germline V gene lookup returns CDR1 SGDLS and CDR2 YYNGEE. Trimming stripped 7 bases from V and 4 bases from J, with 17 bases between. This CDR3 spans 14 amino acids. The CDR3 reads CASSVGTGGTEAFF. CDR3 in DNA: TGTGCCAGCTCCGTAGGAACGGGGGGCACTGAAGCTTTCTTT.

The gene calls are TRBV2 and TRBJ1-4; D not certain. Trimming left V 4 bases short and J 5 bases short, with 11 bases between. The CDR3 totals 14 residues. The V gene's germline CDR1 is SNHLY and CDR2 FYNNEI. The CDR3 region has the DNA TGTGCCAGCAGTGTGGAGGGTTGGAATGAAAAACTGTTTTTT. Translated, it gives CASSVEGWNEKLFF.

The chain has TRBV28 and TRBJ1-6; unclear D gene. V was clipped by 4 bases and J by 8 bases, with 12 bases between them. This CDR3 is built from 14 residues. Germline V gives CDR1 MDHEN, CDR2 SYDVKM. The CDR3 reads CASSSGGRHSPLHF. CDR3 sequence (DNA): TGTGCCAGCAGTTCGGGAGGTCGGCATTCACCCCTCCACTTT. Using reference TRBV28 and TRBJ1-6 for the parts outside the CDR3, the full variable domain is DVKVTQSSRYLVKRTGEKVFLECVQDMDHENMFWYRQDPGLGLRLIYFSYDVKMKEKGDIPEGYSVSREKKERFSLILESASTNQTSMYLCASSSGGRHSPLHFGNGTRLTVT.

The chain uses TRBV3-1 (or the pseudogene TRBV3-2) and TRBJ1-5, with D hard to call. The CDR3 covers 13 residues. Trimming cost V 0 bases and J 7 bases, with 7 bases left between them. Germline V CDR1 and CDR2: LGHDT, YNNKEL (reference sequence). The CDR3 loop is CASSQDLSQPQHF. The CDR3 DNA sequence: TGTGCCAGCAGCCAAGATCTGAGCCAGCCCCAGCATTTT.

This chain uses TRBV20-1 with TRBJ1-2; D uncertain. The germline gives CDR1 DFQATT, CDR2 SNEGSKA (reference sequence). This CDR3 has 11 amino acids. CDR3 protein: CRATPDYGYTF. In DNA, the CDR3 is TGCAGAGCCACTCCTGACTATGGCTACACCTTC.

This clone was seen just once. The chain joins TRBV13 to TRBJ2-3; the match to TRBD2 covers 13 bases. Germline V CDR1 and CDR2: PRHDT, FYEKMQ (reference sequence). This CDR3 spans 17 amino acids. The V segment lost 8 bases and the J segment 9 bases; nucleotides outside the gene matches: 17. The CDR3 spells CASCPFGLAGARITQYF. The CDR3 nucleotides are TGTGCCAGCTGTCCCTTTGGACTAGCGGGGGCCCGGATCACGCAGTATTTT.

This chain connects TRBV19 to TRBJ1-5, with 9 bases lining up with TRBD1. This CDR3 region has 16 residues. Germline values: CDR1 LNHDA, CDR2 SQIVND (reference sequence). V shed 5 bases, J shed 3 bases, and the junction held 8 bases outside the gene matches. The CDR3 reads CASSYGTGWPNQPQHF. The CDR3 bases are TGTGCCAGTAGTTATGGGACAGGGTGGCCCAATCAGCCCCAGCATTTT.

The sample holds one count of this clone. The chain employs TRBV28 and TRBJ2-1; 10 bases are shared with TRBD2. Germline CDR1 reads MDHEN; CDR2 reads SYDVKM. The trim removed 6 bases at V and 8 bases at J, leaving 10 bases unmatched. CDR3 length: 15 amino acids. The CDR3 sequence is CASRRSSGSVHEQFF. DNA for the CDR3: TGTGCCAGCAGGCGCTCTAGCGGGAGTGTGCATGAGCAGTTCTTC.

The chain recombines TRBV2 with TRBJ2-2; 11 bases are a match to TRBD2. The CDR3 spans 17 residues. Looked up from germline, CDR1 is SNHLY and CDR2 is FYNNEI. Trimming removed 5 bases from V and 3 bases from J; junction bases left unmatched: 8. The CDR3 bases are TGTGCCAGCAGTTACCCTAGCGGGAGGACGGACACCGGGGAGCTGTTTTTT. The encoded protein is CASSYPSGRTDTGELFF.

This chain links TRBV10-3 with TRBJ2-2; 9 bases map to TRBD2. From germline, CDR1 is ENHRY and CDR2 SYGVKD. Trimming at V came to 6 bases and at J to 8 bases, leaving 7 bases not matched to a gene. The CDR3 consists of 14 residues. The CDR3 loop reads CAISPSGIWGELFF. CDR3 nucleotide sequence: TGTGCCATCAGCCCTAGCGGGATCTGGGGGGAGCTGTTTTTT.

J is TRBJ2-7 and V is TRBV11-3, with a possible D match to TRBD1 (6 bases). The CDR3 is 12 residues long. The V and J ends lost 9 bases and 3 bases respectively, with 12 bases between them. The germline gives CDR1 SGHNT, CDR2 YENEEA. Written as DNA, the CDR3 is TGTGCCAGAACAGAACAGGGCTACGAGCAGTACGTC. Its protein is CARTEQGYEQYV.

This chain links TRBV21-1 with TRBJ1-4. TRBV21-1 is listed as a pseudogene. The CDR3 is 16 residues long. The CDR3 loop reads CASSKDRVGRGEKLFF. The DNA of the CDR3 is TGTGCCAGCAGCAAAGATCGGGTCGGACGGGGAGAAAAACTGTTTTTT.

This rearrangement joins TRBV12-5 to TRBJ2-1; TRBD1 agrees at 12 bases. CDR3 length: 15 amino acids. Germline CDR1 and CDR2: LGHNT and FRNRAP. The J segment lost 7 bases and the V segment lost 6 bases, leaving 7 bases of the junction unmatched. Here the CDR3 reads CASGAGTGGWNEQFF. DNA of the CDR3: TGTGCTAGTGGCGCCGGGACAGGGGGCTGGAATGAGCAGTTCTTC.

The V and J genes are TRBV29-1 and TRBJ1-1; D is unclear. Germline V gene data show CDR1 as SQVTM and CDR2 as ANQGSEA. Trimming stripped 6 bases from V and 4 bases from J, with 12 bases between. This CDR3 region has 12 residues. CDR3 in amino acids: CSVSQVPTEAFF. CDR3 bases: TGCAGCGTCAGCCAGGTTCCCACTGAAGCTTTCTTT.

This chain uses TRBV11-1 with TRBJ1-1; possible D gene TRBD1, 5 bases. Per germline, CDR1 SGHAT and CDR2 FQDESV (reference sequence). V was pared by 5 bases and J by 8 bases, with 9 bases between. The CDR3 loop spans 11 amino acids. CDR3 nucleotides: TGTGCCAGCAGCGCCCGGACAGAAGCTTTCTTT. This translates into CASSARTEAFF.

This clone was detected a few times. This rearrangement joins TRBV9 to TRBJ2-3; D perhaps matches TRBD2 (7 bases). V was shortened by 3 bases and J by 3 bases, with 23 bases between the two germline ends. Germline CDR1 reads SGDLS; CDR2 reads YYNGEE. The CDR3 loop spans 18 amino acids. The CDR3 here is CASSASWRGRAETDTQYF. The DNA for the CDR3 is TGTGCCAGCAGCGCCAGTTGGAGGGGGAGGGCCGAAACAGATACGCAGTATTTT.

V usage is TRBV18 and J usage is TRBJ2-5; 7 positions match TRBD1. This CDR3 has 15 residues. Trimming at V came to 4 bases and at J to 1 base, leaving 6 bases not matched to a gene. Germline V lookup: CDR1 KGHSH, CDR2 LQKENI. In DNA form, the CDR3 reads TGTGCCAGCTCACTTATCTGGGACAGCCAAGAGACCCAGTACTTC. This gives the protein CASSLIWDSQETQYF.